This T cell receptor (beta chain) was captured in a study of blood T cell repertoires in COVID-19. Study-level background: From T cells, B-cell-depleted T cells, or PBMCs came the material, which was cDNA or gDNA.

Data came from immunoSEQ multiplex PCR; TCRdb stores just in-frame clones and leaves some out. Found here are 200,000 to 250,000 clones, roughly 82% of them singletons; the top ten hold roughly 13%. Sequences were obtained from peripheral blood. This TCR was sampled from a human donor in a cohort sampled during active COVID-19.

CDR3 in amino acids: CASSPSWGRDTNEQFF. In nucleotides, the CDR3 is TGCGCCAGCAGCCCCTCGTGGGGTAGGGACACCAATGAGCAGTTCTTC. This chain connects TRBV4-1 to TRBJ2-1, with D tentatively TRBD1 (6 bases). V was pared by 4 bases and J by 6 bases, with 19 bases between. The germline gives CDR1 MGHRA, CDR2 YSYEKL. The CDR3 length is 16 residues.